These T cell receptor beta chains were read from a single sample in a study of blood T cell repertoires in COVID-19. The method was immunoSEQ multiplex PCR; TCRdb's version includes in-frame clones alone and lacks a portion of them. The data hold roughly 300,000 clones, with 80% to 95% observed a single time. The source material was peripheral blood. The receptors come from a woman aged 25 to 39 with COVID-19, enrolled during active disease. The CDR3 runs from the conserved cysteine through the conserved F or W. The order of the fields is J gene, V gene, clone size, D gene, CDR3 protein, CDR3 DNA. The D gene is left open where the match is weak. Rows give clone size only sometimes, using once, few, many, or a class for an expanded clone.

TRBJ1-6 TRBV30 once NA CAWSVQPNSPLHF TGTGCCTGGAGTGTACAGCCTAATTCACCCCTCCACTTT
TRBJ1-1 TRBV4-2 NA NA CASSQGVREGTEAFF TGTGCCAGCAGCCAAGGGGTGCGGGAAGGGACTGAAGCTTTCTTT
TRBJ1-5 TRBV6-5 NA NA CASSYSGGAVWPQHF TGTGCCAGCAGTTACTCGGGGGGAGCCGTTTGGCCCCAGCATTTT
TRBJ1-1 TRBV7-8 NA TRBD1 CASSLPGQPEAFF TGTGCCAGCAGCCTACCGGGACAGCCTGAAGCTTTCTTT
TRBJ1-1 TRBV28 once TRBD1 CASRVDRANTEAFF TGTGCCAGCAGGGTGGACAGGGCGAACACTGAAGCTTTCTTT
TRBJ2-7 TRBV7-2 few NA CASSPAYEQYF TGTGCCAGCAGCCCCGCCTACGAGCAGTACTTC
TRBJ2-1 TRBV30 NA NA CAWRGLSSYNEQFF TGTGCCTGGCGCGGCCTAAGCTCCTACAATGAGCAGTTCTTC
TRBJ2-7 TRBV2 once NA CASLKRGIYEQYF TGTGCCAGCCTAAAGAGGGGGATCTACGAGCAGTACTTC
TRBJ2-5 TRBV11-2 NA TRBD1 CASSSLQGAGETQYF TGTGCCAGCAGCTCCCTACAGGGGGCAGGAGAGACCCAGTACTTC
TRBJ1-5 TRBV6-2/TRBV6-3 NA NA CASSYGGLNQPQHF TGTGCCAGCAGTTACGGCGGACTCAATCAGCCCCAGCATTTT
TRBJ2-1 TRBV5-1 NA TRBD2 CASSGTSVYEQFF TGCGCCAGTTCCGGGACTAGCGTTTATGAGCAGTTCTTC
TRBJ2-7 TRBV15 few NA CATSRDFVRASEQYF TGTGCCACCAGCAGAGATTTCGTGCGGGCCTCAGAGCAGTACTTC
TRBJ2-1 TRBV11-2 NA TRBD2 CASSFQTSGASSYNEQFF TGTGCCAGCAGCTTCCAGACTAGCGGGGCTAGCTCCTACAATGAGCAGTTCTTC
TRBJ2-3 TRBV5-1 NA TRBD2 CASSLGTLSGGGDTQYF TGCGCCAGCAGCTTGGGCACTCTTAGCGGGGGAGGAGATACGCAGTATTTT
TRBJ2-5 TRBV6-6 NA TRBD2 CASSRGRGRGETQYF TGTGCCAGCAGCCGCGGGCGCGGGAGGGGAGAGACCCAGTACTTC
TRBJ1-5 TRBV15 NA NA CATSRGVGQANQPQHF TGTGCCACCAGCAGAGGGGTCGGACAAGCGAATCAGCCCCAGCATTTT
TRBJ2-7 TRBV30 NA TRBD1 CAWDRGRLNHEQYF TGTGCCTGGGACAGGGGGCGCTTGAACCACGAGCAGTACTTC
TRBJ1-6 TRBV23-1 NA NA CASSIEGIRPHNSPLHF TGCGCCAGCAGCATCGAGGGCATCAGGCCCCACAATTCACCCCTCCACTTT
TRBJ1-2 TRBV19 NA NA CASAAEANYGYTF TGTGCCAGTGCGGCGGAAGCTAACTATGGCTACACCTTC
TRBJ2-3 TRBV11-1 NA TRBD2 CASSSRGEGFTDTQYF TGTGCCAGCAGCTCCCGTGGGGAGGGATTCACAGATACGCAGTATTTT
TRBJ2-7 TRBV21-1 NA NA CASSKLTVPPYEQYF TGTGCCAGCAGCAAACTAACAGTCCCCCCCTACGAGCAGTACTTC
TRBJ2-3 TRBV5-1 NA TRBD1 CASGGQGTDTQYF TGCGCCAGCGGGGGACAGGGCACAGATACGCAGTATTTT
TRBJ2-1 TRBV7-9 NA TRBD2 CASSFQGIAGFNNEQFF TGTGCCAGCAGCTTTCAGGGAATAGCGGGATTCAACAATGAGCAGTTCTTC
TRBJ1-2 TRBV27 NA NA CASSLGLDSGRVYGYTF TGTGCCAGCAGTTTGGGCCTAGATTCGGGCAGGGTCTATGGCTACACCTTC
TRBJ2-3 TRBV24-1 NA NA CATSAMPGSTDTQYF TGTGCCACCAGTGCCATGCCCGGTAGCACAGATACGCAGTATTTT
TRBJ2-7 TRBV28 NA TRBD2 CASSSPRGAGVDEQYF TGTGCCAGCAGTTCCCCCCGGGGAGCGGGAGTTGACGAGCAGTACTTC
TRBJ2-3 TRBV24-1 NA TRBD2 CATRGGLGTDTQYF TGTGCCACCCGGGGGGGGCTAGGGACAGATACGCAGTATTTT
TRBJ2-5 TRBV20-1 NA NA CSASAGQETQYF TGCAGTGCTAGTGCGGGACAAGAGACCCAGTACTTC
TRBJ2-1 TRBV6-6 NA TRBD2 CASSYPAGGGYNEQFF TGTGCCAGCAGTTACCCCGCGGGAGGGGGCTACAATGAGCAGTTCTTC
TRBJ1-2 TRBV6-5 NA NA CASRSHFWGGDGYTF TGTGCCAGCAGATCCCATTTTTGGGGAGGGGATGGCTACACCTTC
TRBJ1-5 TRBV21-1 NA NA CASSQPQHF TGTGCCAGCTCGCAGCCCCAGCATTTT
TRBJ2-2 TRBV7-2 NA TRBD2 CASSLLAAAGELFF TGTGCCAGCAGCTTACTAGCGGCAGCCGGGGAGCTGTTTTTT
TRBJ1-5 TRBV11-2 NA NA CASSLVMGGNQPQHF TGTGCCAGCAGCTTAGTAATGGGAGGTAATCAGCCCCAGCATTTT
TRBJ1-2 TRBV6-1 NA NA CASSETGGRYGYTF TGTGCCAGCAGTGAAACGGGGGGAAGGTATGGCTACACCTTC
TRBJ2-1 TRBV7-3 NA TRBD1 CASSSGQGNEQFF TGTGCCAGCAGCTCGGGACAGGGCAATGAGCAGTTCTTC
TRBJ2-2 TRBV27 NA TRBD1 CASKMGQRNTGELFF TGTGCCAGCAAGATGGGACAGAGAAACACCGGGGAGCTGTTTTTT
TRBJ2-1 TRBV14 NA TRBD2 CASSPNPGLAGAYNEQFF TGTGCCAGCAGCCCCAATCCGGGACTAGCGGGTGCTTACAATGAGCAGTTCTTC
TRBJ1-5 TRBV7-3 NA TRBD1 CASSLRQGAHQPQHF TGTGCCAGCAGCTTAAGGCAGGGGGCTCATCAGCCCCAGCATTTT
TRBJ2-5 TRBV21-1 NA NA CASPRGGVRETQYF TGTGCCAGCCCCCGCGGGGGGGTCAGAGAGACCCAGTACTTC
TRBJ2-1 TRBV28 NA TRBD1 CASSIQGHEQFF TGTGCCAGCAGTATACAGGGGCATGAGCAGTTCTTC
TRBJ1-2 TRBV12-3/TRBV12-4 NA NA CASSLWTSLGYTF TGTGCCAGCAGTTTATGGACATCTCTAGGCTACACCTTC
TRBJ1-4 TRBV6-5 NA NA CASSKTGEEKLFF TGTGCCAGCAGTAAAACTGGTGAGGAAAAACTGTTTTTT
TRBJ2-7 TRBV6-6 NA NA CASSYSEVGSGEQYF TGTGCCAGCAGTTACTCGGAGGTTGGCTCGGGTGAGCAGTACTTC
TRBJ2-7 TRBV7-6 once TRBD2 CASSSYPGLAGGSSYEQYF TGTGCCAGCAGCTCCTATCCGGGACTAGCGGGAGGCTCGTCCTACGAGCAGTACTTC
TRBJ2-5 TRBV24-1 NA NA CATNEGYQETQYF TGTGCCACCAATGAGGGCTACCAAGAGACCCAGTACTTC
TRBJ1-3 TRBV7-2 NA NA CASSPQAGNTIYF TGTGCCAGCAGCCCTCAAGCCGGAAACACCATATATTTT